These 27 T cell receptor beta chains share one sample of origin, sequenced in a study of long-term antiretroviral therapy in people with HIV. Run at survey level, the immunoSEQ assay was version v3.0. Only in-frame clones appear in the TCRdb table, and some are missing; sequencing was by immunoSEQ multiplex PCR. The sample lists approximately 25,000 clones, 85% occurring once. The specimen was unsorted PBMCs, collected about 5 years after starting antiretroviral therapy. The receptors originated from a man aged 35 to 55 with HIV.

The chain carries TRBV18 and TRBJ2-5; D gene ambiguous. The V gene lost 2 bases and the J gene lost 5 bases, with 9 bases spanning the gap. Germline-derived CDR1 and CDR2 are KGHSH and LQKENI. The CDR3 is made up of 13 amino acids. This CDR3 is CASSPEYLETQYF. The CDR3 bases are TGTGCCAGCTCACCAGAGTACCTGGAGACCCAGTACTTC.

The chain has TRBV15 and TRBJ2-7; 7 bases agree with TRBD2. This CDR3 is 16 amino acids long. Germline-derived CDR1 and CDR2 are LNHNV and YYDKDF (reference sequence). The trim removed 5 bases at V and 4 bases at J, leaving 14 bases unmatched. The CDR3 reads CATSPQSGGRRYEQYF. In DNA form, the CDR3 reads TGTGCCACCAGCCCGCAATCTGGCGGGAGACGTTACGAGCAGTACTTC.

This clone was counted once. This chain links TRBV6-6 with TRBJ2-7; no definite D call. This CDR3 is built from 13 residues. Trimming removed 0 bases from V and 4 bases from J, with 7 bases in between. The V gene's germline CDR1 is MNHNY and CDR2 SVGAGI (reference sequence). The CDR3 DNA sequence: TGTGCCAGCAGTTACTCGGATGGTTACGAGCAGTACTTC. This gives the protein CASSYSDGYEQYF.

The rearrangement links TRBV7-6 to TRBJ1-4; D not resolved. The CDR3 totals 17 residues. Per germline, CDR1 SGHVS and CDR2 FNYEAQ. With 5 bases removed from V and 3 bases from J, the gap between germline ends came to 19 bases. The CDR3 region is CASSPSDGGSSNEKLFF. The DNA for the CDR3 is TGTGCCAGCAGCCCCTCGGACGGAGGATCTTCTAATGAAAAACTGTTTTTT.

The rearrangement joins TRBV11-1 to TRBJ1-1; D not resolved. CDR3 length: 14 residues. Germline V gene lookup returns CDR1 SGHAT and CDR2 FQDESV (reference sequence). Trimming pared 1 base from V and 7 bases from J, leaving 13 bases between. The CDR3 DNA reads TGTGCCAGCAGCTTAGGGCCTGTGAGAGGTGAAGCTTTCTTT. It yields the protein CASSLGPVRGEAFF.

The rearrangement joins TRBV27 to TRBJ2-1; D is ambiguous. Germline lookup yields CDR1 MNHEY and CDR2 SMNVEV (reference sequence). This CDR3 is built from 13 residues. V dropped 6 bases and J dropped 4 bases, with 10 bases sitting between them. As DNA, the CDR3 is TGTGCCAGCAGATCGGCCGGTTACAATGAGCAGTTCTTC. It codes for CASRSAGYNEQFF.

The chain carries TRBV29-1 and TRBJ1-2, with a possible D match to TRBD1 (5 bases). CDR3 length: 12 amino acids. Germline CDR1 SQVTM, CDR2 ANQGSEA. V lost 2 bases, J lost 7 bases, and 11 bases lay in between. The CDR3 reads CSVELGEGGYTF. DNA for the CDR3: TGCAGCGTTGAATTAGGGGAGGGTGGCTACACCTTC.

The rearrangement uses TRBV10-1 and TRBJ2-7; D unresolved. CDR1 WNHNN and CDR2 SYGVQD come from the germline V gene (reference sequence). Trimming took 3 bases from V and 3 from J, leaving 12 bases between them. The CDR3 totals 14 residues. The CDR3 DNA follows: TGCGCCAGCAGTGACCAGAAAACAAACTACGAGCAGTACTTC. This translates into CASSDQKTNYEQYF.

The chain joins TRBV7-8 to TRBJ2-2, with D possibly TRBD2 on 6 matching bases. V gave up 5 bases and J gave up 6 bases, with 10 bases separating them. Germline values: CDR1 SGHVS, CDR2 FQNEAQ. The length of the CDR3 is 13 residues. CDR3 in amino acids: CASSLPGAGELFF. The CDR3 bases are TGTGCCAGCAGCCTGCCGGGGGCCGGGGAGCTGTTTTTT.

DNA of the CDR3: TGTGCCAGCAGCGCGGACAGGCCGAACACCGGGGAGCTGTTTTTT. Translating gives CASSADRPNTGELFF. This sequence joins TRBV13 and TRBJ2-2; 7 positions match TRBD1. Looked up from germline, CDR1 is PRHDT and CDR2 is FYEKMQ (reference sequence). V was pared by 5 bases and J by 0 bases, with 3 bases of the junction left unmatched. The CDR3 length is 15 residues.

The chain employs TRBV7-6 and TRBJ1-1; TRBD1 agrees at 7 bases. Trimming cost V 1 base and J 4 bases; bases outside gene matches: 3. Germline CDR1 reads SGHVS; CDR2 reads FNYEAQ. The CDR3 is 14 amino acids. The CDR3 region has the DNA TGTGCCAGCAGCTTAGACAGGGGAGGCACTGAAGCTTTCTTT. It yields the protein CASSLDRGGTEAFF.

This chain joins TRBV9 and TRBJ1-1; tentative D call: TRBD1 (6 bases). The CDR3 is 15 residues long. Germline V gene data show CDR1 as SGDLS and CDR2 as YYNGEE. Trimming cost V 4 bases and J 3 bases, with 16 bases left between them. The CDR3 DNA reads as TGTGCCAGCAGCACACAGGGTCACTGGGACACTGAAGCTTTCTTT. This gives the protein CASSTQGHWDTEAFF.

This clone was seen only once. The chain has TRBV28 and TRBJ1-2; D call uncertain. Germline V CDR1 and CDR2: MDHEN, SYDVKM. The CDR3 has 14 residues. Trimming left V 7 bases short and J 4 bases short, with 16 bases between. This CDR3 reads CASISAAGGYGYTF. DNA of the CDR3: TGTGCCAGCATCAGTGCGGCGGGTGGCTATGGCTACACCTTC.

The rearrangement links TRBV9 to TRBJ2-1; the D gene is possibly TRBD1 (6 bases). This CDR3 contains 15 residues. Trimming took 0 bases from V and 4 from J, leaving 11 bases between them. Per the germline V gene, CDR1 is SGDLS and CDR2 is YYNGEE. The CDR3 here is CASSVDREVYNEQFF. As DNA, the CDR3 is TGTGCCAGCAGCGTAGACAGGGAAGTTTACAATGAGCAGTTCTTC.

The V and J genes are TRBV18 and TRBJ2-7; D is perhaps TRBD1 (5 bases). The CDR3 extends over 14 amino acids. Germline V CDR1 and CDR2: KGHSH, LQKENI. V shed 3 bases and J shed 5 bases, with 14 bases lying between them. CDR3 coding DNA: TGTGCCAGCTCACCTCAAGGGGCCCGGGACGAGCAGTACTTC. Translating gives CASSPQGARDEQYF.

The chain recombines TRBV11-2 with TRBJ1-2; possibly TRBD1 for D (6 bases). The CDR3 is made up of 16 amino acids. With 3 bases removed from V and 3 bases from J, the gap between germline ends came to 17 bases. Germline V lookup: CDR1 SGHAT, CDR2 FQNNGV. The CDR3 DNA sequence: TGTGCCAGCAGCTTTTATTCGGGGGGCGGGGACTATGGCTACACCTTC. This translates into CASSFYSGGGDYGYTF.

This rearrangement joins TRBV5-1 to TRBJ2-2; TRBD2 matches at 13 bases. The CDR3 contains 15 residues. Germline V CDR1 and CDR2: SGHRS, YFSETQ. With 4 bases clipped from V and 7 bases from J, the junction kept 4 bases outside the gene matches. CDR3 region: CASSELAGGSGELFF. CDR3 nucleotides: TGCGCCAGCAGCGAACTAGCGGGAGGGAGCGGGGAGCTGTTTTTT.

In DNA form, the CDR3 reads TGTGCCAGTCAACGTGGGACAGATACGCAGTATTTT. This translates into CASQRGTDTQYF. This chain links TRBV6-6 with TRBJ2-3; D gene unclear. Germline-derived CDR1 and CDR2 are MNHNY and SVGAGI (reference sequence). The CDR3 covers 12 residues. Deletions cut 9 bases from V and 3 bases from J, with 10 bases between.

V is TRBV28 and J is TRBJ2-7; D gene uncertain. V was cut by 11 bases and J by 3 bases, with 11 bases left in between. The CDR3 runs 11 residues. Germline V gene sequence: CDR1 MDHEN, CDR2 SYDVKM. CDR3 protein: CASLGRYEQYF. The CDR3 coding sequence is TGTGCCTCCCTCGGCCGCTACGAGCAGTACTTC. Full variable domain (missing parts from reference TRBV28 and TRBJ2-7): DVKVTQSSRYLVKRTGEKVFLECVQDMDHENMFWYRQDPGLGLRLIYFSYDVKMKEKGDIPEGYSVSREKKERFSLILESASTNQTSMYLCASLGRYEQYFGPGTRLTVT.

V usage is TRBV6-5 and J usage is TRBJ2-7, with D uncertain. With 4 bases removed from V and 5 bases from J, the gap between germline ends came to 12 bases. CDR3 length: 13 amino acids. Germline V CDR1 and CDR2: MNHEY, SVGAGI. This chain's CDR3 is CASSSPRADEQYF. As DNA, the CDR3 is TGTGCCAGCAGTTCCCCCCGGGCCGACGAGCAGTACTTC.

V is TRBV21-1 and J is TRBJ2-5; TRBD2 is the table's D call, not checked against the DNA. TRBV21-1 corresponds to a pseudogene. This CDR3 region has 16 residues. The CDR3 spells CASSIKSSGSWETQYF. CDR3 DNA sequence: TGTGCCAGCAGCATAAAGTCTAGCGGGAGTTGGGAGACCCAGTACTTC.

This chain joins TRBV27 and TRBJ2-2; no reliable D call. This CDR3 region has 13 residues. Germline lookup yields CDR1 MNHEY and CDR2 SMNVEV (reference sequence). The V and J ends lost 3 bases and 8 bases respectively, with 10 bases between them. The CDR3 is CASSFIRWGELFF. CDR3 coding DNA: TGTGCCAGCAGTTTCATTAGGTGGGGGGAGCTGTTTTTT.

The rearrangement joins TRBV19 to TRBJ2-7; 12 bases are a match to TRBD2. Unmatched junction bases numbered 3, after V lost 6 bases and J lost 3 bases. Germline assignment: CDR1 LNHDA and CDR2 SQIVND (reference sequence). CDR3 length equals 14 residues. The chain's CDR3 is CASRRTSGNYEQYF. The CDR3, as DNA: TGTGCCAGTAGGAGGACTAGCGGGAACTACGAGCAGTACTTC.

The table lists this clone with a few counts. The chain joins TRBV7-9 to TRBJ1-2, with D tentatively TRBD1 (5 bases). There are 12 residues in the CDR3. The V gene's germline CDR1 is SEHNR and CDR2 FQNEAQ (reference sequence). Deletions cut 10 bases from V and 13 bases from J, with 22 bases between. The CDR3, as DNA: TGTGCCACCCTAACACGAGGGGCAAGGTGCACCTTC. Protein product: CATLTRGARCTF.

The sample holds a few counts of this clone. CDR3 DNA: TGTGCCAGCAGCGTAGGGGGAGGCAATCAGCCCCAGCATTTT. This gives the protein CASSVGGGNQPQHF. The chain has TRBV9 and TRBJ1-5, with D unresolved. CDR3 length equals 14 residues. Trimming took off 0 bases at V and 2 bases at J, with 6 bases between the two ends. Germline lookup yields CDR1 SGDLS and CDR2 YYNGEE.

This chain links TRBV29-1 with TRBJ2-1; unclear D gene. CDR1 is SQVTM and CDR2 is ANQGSEA in the germline V gene. V dropped 4 bases and J dropped 8 bases, with 12 bases sitting between them. The CDR3 loop spans 12 amino acids. CDR3 loop: CSVAQQVYEQFF. In DNA, the CDR3 is TGCAGCGTTGCTCAGCAGGTTTATGAGCAGTTCTTC.

The genes are TRBV11-2 and TRBJ2-1; maybe TRBD1 (7 bases). CDR1 and CDR2 from the germline V gene are SGHAT and FQNNGV. Trimming removed 5 bases from V and 8 bases from J, with 22 bases in between. This CDR3 contains 16 residues. CDR3 sequence reads: CASSPPGQGGTDEQFF. CDR3 bases: TGTGCCAGCAGCCCCCCTGGGCAGGGGGGTACAGATGAGCAGTTCTTC.